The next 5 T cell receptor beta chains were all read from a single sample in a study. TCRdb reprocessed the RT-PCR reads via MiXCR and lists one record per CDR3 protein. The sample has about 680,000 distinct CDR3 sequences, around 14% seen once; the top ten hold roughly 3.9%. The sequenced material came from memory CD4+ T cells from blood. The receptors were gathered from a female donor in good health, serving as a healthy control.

The CDR3, as DNA: TGCAGTGCTAGCGACTGGACAGGGAGTCAGCCCCAGCATTTT. The encoded protein is CSASDWTGSQPQHF. The chain links TRBV20-1 to TRBJ1-5; 8 bases are shared with TRBD1. Germline V gives CDR1 DFQATT, CDR2 SNEGSKA (reference sequence). The CDR3 is 14 residues long. The trim removed 3 bases at V and 6 bases at J, leaving 7 bases unmatched.

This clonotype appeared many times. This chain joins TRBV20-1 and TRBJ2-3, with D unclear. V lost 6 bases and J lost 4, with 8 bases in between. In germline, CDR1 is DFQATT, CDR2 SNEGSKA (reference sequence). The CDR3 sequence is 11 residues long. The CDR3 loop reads CSAPWADTQYF. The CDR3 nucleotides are TGCAGTGCGCCGTGGGCAGATACGCAGTATTTT.

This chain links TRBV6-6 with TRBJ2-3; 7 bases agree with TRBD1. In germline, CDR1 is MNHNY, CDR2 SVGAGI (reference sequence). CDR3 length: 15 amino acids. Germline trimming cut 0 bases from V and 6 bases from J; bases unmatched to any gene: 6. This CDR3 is CASSYSGQLFDTQYF. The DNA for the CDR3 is TGTGCCAGCAGTTACTCGGGACAGTTATTCGATACGCAGTATTTT.

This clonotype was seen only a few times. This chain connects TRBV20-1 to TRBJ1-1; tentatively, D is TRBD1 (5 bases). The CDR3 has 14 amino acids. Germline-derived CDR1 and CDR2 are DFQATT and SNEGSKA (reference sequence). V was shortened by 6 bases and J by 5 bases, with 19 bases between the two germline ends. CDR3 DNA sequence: TGCAGTGCCAGTGGGACCTCTCACAATACTGAAGCTTTCTTT. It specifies CSASGTSHNTEAFF.

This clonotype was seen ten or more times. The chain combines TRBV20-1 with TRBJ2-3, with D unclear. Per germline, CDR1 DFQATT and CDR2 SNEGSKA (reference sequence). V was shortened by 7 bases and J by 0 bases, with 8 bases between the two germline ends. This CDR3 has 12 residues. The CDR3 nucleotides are TGCAGTGTGGCGGACAGCACAGATACGCAGTATTTT. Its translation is CSVADSTDTQYF.